The TCR beta chain described here comes from a study of technical replicates of blood from a few donors. Trimming cost V 8 bases and J 3 bases, with 7 bases left between them. The length of the CDR3 is 12 residues. Germline values: CDR1 ENHRY, CDR2 SYGVKD. Libraries were prepared by immunoSEQ multiplex PCR; TCRdb keeps only in-frame clonotypes and omits some of them. This sample has more than 65,000 clones, with just over 95% found just once. The rearrangement uses TRBV10-3 and TRBJ2-2; a weak D match, TRBD2 (5 bases). This clonotype originated in a human donor in good health. Material for sequencing was T cells isolated from PBMCs. The CDR3 sequence: CAIGRDTGELFF. As DNA, the CDR3 is TGTGCCATCGGGCGGGACACCGGGGAGCTGTTTTTT.